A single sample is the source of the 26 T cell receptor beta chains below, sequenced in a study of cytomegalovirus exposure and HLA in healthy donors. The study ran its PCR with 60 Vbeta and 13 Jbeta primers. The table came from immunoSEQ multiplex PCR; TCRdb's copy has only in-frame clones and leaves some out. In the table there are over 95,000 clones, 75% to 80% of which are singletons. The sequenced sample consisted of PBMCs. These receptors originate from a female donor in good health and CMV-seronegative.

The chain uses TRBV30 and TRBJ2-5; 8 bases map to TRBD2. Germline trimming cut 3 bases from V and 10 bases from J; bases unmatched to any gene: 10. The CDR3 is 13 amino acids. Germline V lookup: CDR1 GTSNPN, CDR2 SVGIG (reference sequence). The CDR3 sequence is CAWSPAGVRNQYF. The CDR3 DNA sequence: TGTGCCTGGAGCCCAGCGGGAGTACGGAACCAGTACTTC.

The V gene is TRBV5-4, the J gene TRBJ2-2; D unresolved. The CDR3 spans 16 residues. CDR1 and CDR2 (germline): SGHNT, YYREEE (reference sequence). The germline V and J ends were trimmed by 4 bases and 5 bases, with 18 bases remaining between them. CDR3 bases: TGTGCCAGCAGCCCACCCGGTGGAGACGTTACCGGGGAGCTGTTTTTT. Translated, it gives CASSPPGGDVTGELFF.

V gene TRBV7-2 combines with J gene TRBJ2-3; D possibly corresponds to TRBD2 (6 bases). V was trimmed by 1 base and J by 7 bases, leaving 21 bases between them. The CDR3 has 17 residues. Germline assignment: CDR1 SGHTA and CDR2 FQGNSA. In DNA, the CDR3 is TGTGCCAGCAGCTTAGGACTTCCGGGACTCCTTGGTCATACGCAGTATTTT. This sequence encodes CASSLGLPGLLGHTQYF.

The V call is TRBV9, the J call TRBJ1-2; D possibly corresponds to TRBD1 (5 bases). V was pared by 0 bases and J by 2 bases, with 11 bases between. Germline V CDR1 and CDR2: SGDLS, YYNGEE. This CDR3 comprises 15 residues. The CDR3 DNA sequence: TGTGCCAGCAGCGTAGATCAGGGCCCGAACTATGGCTACACCTTC. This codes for CASSVDQGPNYGYTF.

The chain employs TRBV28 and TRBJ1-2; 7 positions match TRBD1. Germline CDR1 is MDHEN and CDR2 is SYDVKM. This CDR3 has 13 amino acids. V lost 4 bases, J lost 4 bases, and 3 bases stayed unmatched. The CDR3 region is CASSYGTVYGYTF. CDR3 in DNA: TGTGCCAGCAGTTATGGGACAGTCTATGGCTACACCTTC.

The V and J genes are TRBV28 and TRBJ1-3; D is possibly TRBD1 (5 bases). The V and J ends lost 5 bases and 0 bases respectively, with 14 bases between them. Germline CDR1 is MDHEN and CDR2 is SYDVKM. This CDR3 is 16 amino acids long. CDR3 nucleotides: TGTGCCAGCAGTCAGGGACTTCCGAGCTCTGGAAACACCATATATTTT. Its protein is CASSQGLPSSGNTIYF.

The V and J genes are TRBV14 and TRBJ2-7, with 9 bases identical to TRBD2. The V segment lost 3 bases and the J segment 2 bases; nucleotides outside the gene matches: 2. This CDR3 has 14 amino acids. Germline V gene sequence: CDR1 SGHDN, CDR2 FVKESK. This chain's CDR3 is CASSHGGRAYEQYF. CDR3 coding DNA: TGTGCCAGCAGCCACGGCGGGAGGGCCTACGAGCAGTACTTC. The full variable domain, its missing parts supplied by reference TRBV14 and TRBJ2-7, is EAGVTQFPSHSVIEKGQTVTLRCDPISGHDNLYWYRRVMGKEIKFLLHFVKESKQDESGMPNNRFLAERTGGTYSTLKVQPAELEDSGVYFCASSHGGRAYEQYFGPGTRLTVT.

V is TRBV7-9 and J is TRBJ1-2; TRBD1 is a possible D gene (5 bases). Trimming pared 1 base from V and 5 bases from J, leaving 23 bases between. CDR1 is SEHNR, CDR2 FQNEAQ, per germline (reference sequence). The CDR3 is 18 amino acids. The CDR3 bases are TGTGCCAGCAGCTTAGAGCGTGTCAGGCGGGGGAATCCTTATGGCTACACCTTC. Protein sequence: CASSLERVRRGNPYGYTF.

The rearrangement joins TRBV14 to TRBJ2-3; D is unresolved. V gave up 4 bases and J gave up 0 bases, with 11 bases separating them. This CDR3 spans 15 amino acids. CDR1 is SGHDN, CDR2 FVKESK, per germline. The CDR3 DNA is TGTGCCAGCAGCCTAACCGGGTTGAGCACAGATACGCAGTATTTT. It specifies CASSLTGLSTDTQYF.

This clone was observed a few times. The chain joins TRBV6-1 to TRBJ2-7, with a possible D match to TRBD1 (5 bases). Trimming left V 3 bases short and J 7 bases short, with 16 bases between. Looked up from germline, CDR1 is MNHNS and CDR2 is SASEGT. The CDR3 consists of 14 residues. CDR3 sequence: CASSDKFGAPEQYF. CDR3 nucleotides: TGTGCCAGCAGTGATAAGTTTGGGGCTCCGGAGCAGTACTTC.

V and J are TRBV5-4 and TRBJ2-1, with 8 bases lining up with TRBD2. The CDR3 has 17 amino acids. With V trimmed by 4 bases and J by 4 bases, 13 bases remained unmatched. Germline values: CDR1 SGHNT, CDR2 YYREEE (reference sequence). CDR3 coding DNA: TGTGCCAGCAGCGGCGGTTGGAGCGGGAGAGGGTACAATGAGCAGTTCTTC. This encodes CASSGGWSGRGYNEQFF.

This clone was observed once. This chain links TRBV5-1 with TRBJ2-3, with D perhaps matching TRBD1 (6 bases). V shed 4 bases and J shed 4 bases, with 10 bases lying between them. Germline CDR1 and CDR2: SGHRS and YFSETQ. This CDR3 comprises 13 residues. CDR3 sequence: CASSHGTPDTQYF. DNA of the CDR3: TGCGCCAGCAGCCATGGGACACCAGATACGCAGTATTTT. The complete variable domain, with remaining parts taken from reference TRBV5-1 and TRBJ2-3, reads KAGVTQTPRYLIKTRGQQVTLSCSPISGHRSVSWYQQTPGQGLQFLFEYFSETQRNKGNFPGRFSGRQFSNSRSEMNVSTLELGDSALYLCASSHGTPDTQYFGPGTRLTVL.

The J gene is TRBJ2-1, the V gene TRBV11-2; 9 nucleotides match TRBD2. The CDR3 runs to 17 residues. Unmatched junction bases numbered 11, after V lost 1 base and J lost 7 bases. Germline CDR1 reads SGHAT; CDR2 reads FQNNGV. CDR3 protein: CASSLGLAGPSRNEQFF. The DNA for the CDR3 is TGTGCCAGCAGCTTAGGGCTAGCGGGGCCTTCCCGGAATGAGCAGTTCTTC.

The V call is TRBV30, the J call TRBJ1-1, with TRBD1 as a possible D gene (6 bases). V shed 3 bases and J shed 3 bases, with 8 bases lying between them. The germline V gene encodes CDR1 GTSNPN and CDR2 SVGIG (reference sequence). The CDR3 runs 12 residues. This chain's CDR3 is CAWSAGDTEAFF. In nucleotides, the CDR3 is TGTGCCTGGAGCGCAGGGGACACTGAAGCTTTCTTT.

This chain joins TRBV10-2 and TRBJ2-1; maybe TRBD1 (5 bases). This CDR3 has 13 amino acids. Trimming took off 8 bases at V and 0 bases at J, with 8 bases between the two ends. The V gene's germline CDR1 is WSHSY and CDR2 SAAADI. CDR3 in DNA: TGCGCCAGCGGGGCGTACTCCTACAATGAGCAGTTCTTC. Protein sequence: CASGAYSYNEQFF.

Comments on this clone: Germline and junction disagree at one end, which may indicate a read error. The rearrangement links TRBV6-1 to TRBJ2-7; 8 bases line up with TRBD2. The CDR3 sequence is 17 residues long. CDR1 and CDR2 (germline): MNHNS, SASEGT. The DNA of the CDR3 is TGTGCCATCAGTGAGATCTTTCGAGCGGGAGTCGTTAACGAGCAGTACTTC. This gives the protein CAISEIFRAGVVNEQYF.

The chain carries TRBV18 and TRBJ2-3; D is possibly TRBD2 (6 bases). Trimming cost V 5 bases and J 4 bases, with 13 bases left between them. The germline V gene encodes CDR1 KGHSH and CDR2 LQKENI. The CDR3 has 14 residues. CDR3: CASSGRGFADTQYF. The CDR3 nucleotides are TGTGCCAGCTCAGGTCGGGGGTTCGCAGATACGCAGTATTTT. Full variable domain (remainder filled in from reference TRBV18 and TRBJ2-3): NAGVMQNPRHLVRRRGQEARLRCSPMKGHSHVYWYRQLPEEGLKFMVYLQKENIIDESGMPKERFSAEFPKEGPSILRIQQVVRGDSAAYFCASSGRGFADTQYFGPGTRLTVL.

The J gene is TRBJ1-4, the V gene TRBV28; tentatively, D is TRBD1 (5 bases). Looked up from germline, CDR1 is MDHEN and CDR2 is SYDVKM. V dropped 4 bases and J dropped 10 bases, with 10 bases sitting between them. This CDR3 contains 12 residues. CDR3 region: CASSSQGGKLFF. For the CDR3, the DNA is TGTGCCAGCAGTTCCCAGGGAGGAAAACTGTTTTTT.

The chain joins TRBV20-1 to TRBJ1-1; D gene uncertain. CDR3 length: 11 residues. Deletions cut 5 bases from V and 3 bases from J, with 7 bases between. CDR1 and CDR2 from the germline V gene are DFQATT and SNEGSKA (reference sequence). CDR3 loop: CSAPLYTEAFF. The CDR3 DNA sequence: TGCAGTGCTCCACTCTACACTGAAGCTTTCTTT.

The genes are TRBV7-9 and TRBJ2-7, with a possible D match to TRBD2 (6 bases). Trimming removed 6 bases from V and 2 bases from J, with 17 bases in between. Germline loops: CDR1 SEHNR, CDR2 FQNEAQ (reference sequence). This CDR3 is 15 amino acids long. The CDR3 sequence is CASRDGGDGTYEQYF. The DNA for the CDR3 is TGTGCCAGCAGGGACGGCGGGGACGGAACCTACGAGCAGTACTTC.

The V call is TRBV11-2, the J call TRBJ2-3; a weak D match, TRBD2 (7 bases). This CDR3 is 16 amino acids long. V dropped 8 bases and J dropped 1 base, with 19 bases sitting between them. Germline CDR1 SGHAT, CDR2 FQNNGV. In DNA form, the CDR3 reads TGTGCCAGCGGGGGAGGGGGGGCGCCCGGCACAGATACGCAGTATTTT. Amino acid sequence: CASGGGGAPGTDTQYF.

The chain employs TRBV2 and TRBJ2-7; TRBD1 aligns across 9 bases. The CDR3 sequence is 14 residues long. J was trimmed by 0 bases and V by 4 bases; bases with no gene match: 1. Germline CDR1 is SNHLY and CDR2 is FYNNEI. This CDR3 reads CASSVGQGSYEQYF. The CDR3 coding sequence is TGTGCCAGCAGTGTGGGACAGGGCTCCTACGAGCAGTACTTC.

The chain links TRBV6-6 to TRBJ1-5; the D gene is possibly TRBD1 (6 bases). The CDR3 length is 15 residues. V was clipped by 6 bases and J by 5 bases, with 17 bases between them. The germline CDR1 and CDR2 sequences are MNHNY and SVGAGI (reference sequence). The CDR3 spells CASSHGQSRDQPQHF. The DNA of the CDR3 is TGTGCCAGCAGCCACGGACAGAGTAGGGATCAGCCCCAGCATTTT.

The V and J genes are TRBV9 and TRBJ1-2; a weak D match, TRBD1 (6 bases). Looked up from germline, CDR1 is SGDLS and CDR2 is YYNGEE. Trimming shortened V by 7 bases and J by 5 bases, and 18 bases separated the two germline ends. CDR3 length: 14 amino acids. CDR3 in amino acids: CASQRGGASYGYTF. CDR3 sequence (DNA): TGTGCCAGCCAAAGAGGGGGGGCTTCGTATGGCTACACCTTC. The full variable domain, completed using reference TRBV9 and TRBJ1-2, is DSGVTQTPKHLITATGQRVTLRCSPRSGDLSVYWYQQSLDQGLQFLIQYYNGEERAKGNILERFSAQQFPDLHSELNLSSLELGDSALYFCASQRGGASYGYTFGSGTRLTVV.

The CDR3 nucleotides are TGTGCCAGCAGCAAAAACAGGGGTGATTTTGCTGAAGCTTTCTTT. Translated, it gives CASSKNRGDFAEAFF. This chain uses TRBV6-4 with TRBJ1-1; 7 bases agree with TRBD1. Losses at the gene ends were 6 bases for V and 6 bases for J; bases not matched to a gene: 13. The length of the CDR3 is 15 residues. CDR1 and CDR2 (germline): MRHNA, SNTAGT.

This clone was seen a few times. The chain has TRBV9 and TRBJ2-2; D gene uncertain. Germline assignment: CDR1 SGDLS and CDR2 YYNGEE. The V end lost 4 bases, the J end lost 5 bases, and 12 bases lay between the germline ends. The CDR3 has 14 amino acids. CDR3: CASSPQMSTGELFF. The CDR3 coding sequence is TGTGCCAGCAGCCCTCAGATGTCTACCGGGGAGCTGTTTTTT.